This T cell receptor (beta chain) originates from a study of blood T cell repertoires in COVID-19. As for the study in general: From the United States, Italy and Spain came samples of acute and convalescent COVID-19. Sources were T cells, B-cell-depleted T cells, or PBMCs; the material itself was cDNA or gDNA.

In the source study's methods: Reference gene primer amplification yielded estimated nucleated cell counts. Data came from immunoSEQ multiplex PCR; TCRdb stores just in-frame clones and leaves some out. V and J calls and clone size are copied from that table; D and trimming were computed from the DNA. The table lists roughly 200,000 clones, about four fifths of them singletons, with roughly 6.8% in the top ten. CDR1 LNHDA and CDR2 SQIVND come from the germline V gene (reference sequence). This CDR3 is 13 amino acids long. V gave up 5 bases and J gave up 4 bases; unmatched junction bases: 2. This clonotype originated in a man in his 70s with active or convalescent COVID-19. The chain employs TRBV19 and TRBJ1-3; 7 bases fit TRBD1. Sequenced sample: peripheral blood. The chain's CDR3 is CASSRGGGNTIYF. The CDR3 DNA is TGTGCCAGTAGTCGAGGGGGCGGAAACACCATATATTTT.